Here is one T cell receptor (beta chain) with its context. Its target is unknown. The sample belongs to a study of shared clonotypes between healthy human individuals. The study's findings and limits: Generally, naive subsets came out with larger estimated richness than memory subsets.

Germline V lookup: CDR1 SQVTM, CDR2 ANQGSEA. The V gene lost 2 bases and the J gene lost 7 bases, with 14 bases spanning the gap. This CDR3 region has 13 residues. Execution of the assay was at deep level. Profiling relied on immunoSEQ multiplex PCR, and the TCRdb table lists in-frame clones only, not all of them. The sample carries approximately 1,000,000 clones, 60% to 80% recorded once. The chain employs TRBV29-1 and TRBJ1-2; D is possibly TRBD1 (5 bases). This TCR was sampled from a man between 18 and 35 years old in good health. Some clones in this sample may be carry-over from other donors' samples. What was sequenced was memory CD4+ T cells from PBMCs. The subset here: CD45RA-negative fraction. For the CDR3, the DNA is TGCAGCGTTGAATGGCACGGCGGGGGTGGCTACACCTTC. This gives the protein CSVEWHGGGGYTF.